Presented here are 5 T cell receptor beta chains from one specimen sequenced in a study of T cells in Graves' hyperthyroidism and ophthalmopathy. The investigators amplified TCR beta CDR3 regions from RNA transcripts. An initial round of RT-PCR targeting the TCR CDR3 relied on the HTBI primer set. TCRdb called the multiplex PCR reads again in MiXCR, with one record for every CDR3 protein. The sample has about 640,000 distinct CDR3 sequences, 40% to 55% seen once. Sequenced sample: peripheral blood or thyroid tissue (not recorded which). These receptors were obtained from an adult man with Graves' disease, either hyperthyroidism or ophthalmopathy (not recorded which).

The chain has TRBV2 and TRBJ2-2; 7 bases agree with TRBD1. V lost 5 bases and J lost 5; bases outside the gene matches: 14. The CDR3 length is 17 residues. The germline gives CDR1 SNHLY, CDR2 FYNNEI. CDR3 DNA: TGTGCCAGCAGTTTATACTCTTCCGGGACAGATACCGGGGAGCTGTTTTTT. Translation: CASSLYSSGTDTGELFF.

The CDR3 DNA follows: TGTGCCAGCAGATTTACAGAGAACACTGAAGCTTTCTTT. Encoded protein: CASRFTENTEAFF. The rearrangement links TRBV7-9 to TRBJ1-1; D call uncertain. Trimming left V 6 bases short and J 1 base short, with 9 bases between. Germline V gene data show CDR1 as SEHNR and CDR2 as FQNEAQ (reference sequence). This CDR3 comprises 13 residues.

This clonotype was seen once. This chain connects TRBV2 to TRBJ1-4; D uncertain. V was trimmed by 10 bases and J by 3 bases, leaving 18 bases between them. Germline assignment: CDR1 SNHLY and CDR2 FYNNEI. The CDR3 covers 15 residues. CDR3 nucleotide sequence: TGTGCCATCTCACCCCGGGGAAACTCTAATGAAAAACTGTTTTTT. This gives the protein CAISPRGNSNEKLFF.

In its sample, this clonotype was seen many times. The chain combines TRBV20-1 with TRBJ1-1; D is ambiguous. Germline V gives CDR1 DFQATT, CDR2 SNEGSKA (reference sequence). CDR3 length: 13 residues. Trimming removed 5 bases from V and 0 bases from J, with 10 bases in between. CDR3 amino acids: CSALTLVNTEAFF. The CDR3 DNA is TGCAGTGCTCTGACCCTAGTGAACACTGAAGCTTTCTTT.

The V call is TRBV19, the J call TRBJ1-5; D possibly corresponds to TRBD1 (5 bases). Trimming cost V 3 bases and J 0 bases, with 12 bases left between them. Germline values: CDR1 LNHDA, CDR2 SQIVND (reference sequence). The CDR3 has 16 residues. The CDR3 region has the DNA TGTGCCAGTAGTATCAGTCAGGGAAGTAGCAATCAGCCCCAGCATTTT. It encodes CASSISQGSSNQPQHF.